Below are 23 T cell receptor beta chains sequenced from a single sample in a study of identical twins. Using its own MiXCR run on the 5' RACE reads, TCRdb lists one record per CDR3 protein. The table includes approximately 680,000 distinct CDR3 sequences, 7% to 7.5% detected once. These data are also associated with another study on yellow fever vaccine responses in identical twins.

Input material: PBMCs. The source is a woman under 30 in good health.

There are a few counts of this clonotype. This chain joins TRBV18 and TRBJ1-1; no definite D call. The V gene lost 1 base and the J gene lost 3 bases, with 6 bases spanning the gap. Germline V gene lookup returns CDR1 KGHSH and CDR2 LQKENI. The CDR3 is 13 residues long. The CDR3 DNA reads TGTGCCAGCTCACCACAGCACTACACTGAAGCTTTCTTT. It yields the protein CASSPQHYTEAFF.

This clonotype was detected many times. The CDR3 region is CASSRDRAFQPQHF. The CDR3 DNA is TGTGCCAGCAGTAGGGACAGGGCTTTTCAGCCCCAGCATTTT. This rearrangement joins TRBV12-3 or TRBV12-4 to TRBJ1-5, with 9 nucleotides matching TRBD1. V lost 5 bases, J lost 6 bases, and 5 bases stayed unmatched. CDR3 length: 14 amino acids.

In this sample, this clonotype turned up a few times. The rearrangement uses TRBV20-1 and TRBJ2-7; 10 positions agree with TRBD2. V shed 0 bases, J shed 5 bases, and the junction held 7 bases outside the gene matches. Germline values: CDR1 DFQATT, CDR2 SNEGSKA (reference sequence). This CDR3 has 15 amino acids. The CDR3 protein is CSARDLASGRNEQYF. The CDR3 DNA follows: TGCAGTGCTAGAGATCTGGCTAGCGGGAGAAACGAGCAGTACTTC.

This clonotype was seen at least ten times. J is TRBJ1-1 and V is TRBV4-1; perhaps TRBD1 as D (6 bases). This CDR3 has 13 residues. V shed 4 bases and J shed 5 bases, with 11 bases lying between them. Per the germline V gene, CDR1 is MGHRA and CDR2 is YSYEKL. The CDR3: CASSLQGWTEAFF. Written as DNA, the CDR3 is TGCGCCAGCAGCCTACAGGGTTGGACTGAAGCTTTCTTT.

At least ten counts were recorded for this clonotype. The V gene is TRBV12-3 or TRBV12-4, the J gene TRBJ1-6; D remains ambiguous. V lost 8 bases and J 6 bases, leaving 11 bases between the germline ends. This CDR3 region has 13 residues. CDR3 amino acids: CASSGSLNSPLHF. The CDR3 nucleotides are TGTGCCAGCTCAGGCAGCCTTAATTCACCCCTCCACTTT.

This clonotype showed up just a few times. The chain employs TRBV19 and TRBJ2-1; D ambiguous. Germline loops: CDR1 LNHDA, CDR2 SQIVND (reference sequence). This CDR3 is 15 amino acids long. With 3 bases removed from V and 0 bases from J, the gap between germline ends came to 9 bases. The CDR3 sequence: CASSIDPSSYNEQFF. In nucleotides, the CDR3 is TGTGCCAGTAGTATCGACCCGAGCTCCTACAATGAGCAGTTCTTC.

The V gene is TRBV27, the J gene TRBJ2-7; a weak D match, TRBD2 (8 bases). This CDR3 spans 19 amino acids. CDR1 is MNHEY and CDR2 is SMNVEV in the germline V gene (reference sequence). Trimming stripped 6 bases from V and 1 base from J, with 28 bases between. CDR3 protein: CASSPRGVYVLAGSYEQYF. In DNA, the CDR3 is TGTGCCAGCAGCCCCAGGGGGGTGTACGTTCTAGCGGGTTCCTACGAGCAGTACTTC.

This clonotype was recorded at least ten times. The chain employs TRBV12-3 or TRBV12-4 and TRBJ2-3; unclear D gene. The V end lost 6 bases, the J end lost 1 base, and 8 bases lay between the germline ends. The CDR3 length is 13 residues. This CDR3 is CASRNSGTDTQYF. CDR3 nucleotide sequence: TGTGCCAGCAGGAACAGCGGCACAGATACGCAGTATTTT.

This clonotype was seen many times. V and J are TRBV24-1 and TRBJ2-5; 7 bases agree with TRBD1. CDR1 is KGHDR and CDR2 is SFDVKD in the germline V gene. The CDR3 has 16 residues. J gave up 1 base and V 5 bases, and 9 bases lay outside the gene matches. The CDR3 nucleotides read TGTGCCACCAGTGGAACCGGGACAGCGACCCAAGAGACCCAGTACTTC. This gives the protein CATSGTGTATQETQYF.

This clonotype was counted between two and nine times. The genes are TRBV28 and TRBJ2-2; possible D gene TRBD1, 6 bases. Germline V lookup: CDR1 MDHEN, CDR2 SYDVKM. With 7 bases removed from V and 4 bases from J, the gap between germline ends came to 10 bases. The CDR3 contains 13 residues. CDR3 in DNA: TGTGCCAGCATGGGACACCCCACCGGGGAGCTGTTTTTT. Translated: CASMGHPTGELFF.

The table lists this clonotype with a few counts. The genes are TRBV10-1 and TRBJ2-3; D might be TRBD1 (6 bases). There are 14 residues in the CDR3. V lost 10 bases to trimming and J lost 0 bases, with 14 bases between them. Germline V gene data show CDR1 as WNHNN and CDR2 as SYGVQD (reference sequence). The CDR3, as DNA: TGCGCCACCAGACAGGCGACTAGCACAGATACGCAGTATTTT. Amino acid sequence: CATRQATSTDTQYF.

The table lists this clonotype with a few counts. This rearrangement joins TRBV2 to TRBJ2-7; no definite D call. This CDR3 comprises 14 residues. The V and J ends lost 3 bases and 3 bases respectively, with 12 bases between them. Germline values: CDR1 SNHLY, CDR2 FYNNEI. The CDR3 bases are TGTGCCAGCAGTGATTGGGGTGCGGACTACGAGCAGTACGTC. As protein: CASSDWGADYEQYV.

This clonotype appeared many times. V and J are TRBV29-1 and TRBJ2-1, with 8 positions matching TRBD2. Germline V gene lookup returns CDR1 SQVTM and CDR2 ANQGSEA. There are 15 residues in the CDR3. The V and J ends lost 2 bases and 6 bases, in that order; junction bases with no gene match: 9. The CDR3 loop is CSVELFGRATNEQFF. CDR3 DNA sequence: TGCAGCGTTGAATTGTTCGGGAGGGCCACCAATGAGCAGTTCTTC.

The V call is TRBV20-1, the J call TRBJ2-1; D not certain. The ends were cut back, 7 bases at V and 9 bases at J, with 16 bases in the middle. This CDR3 is 12 amino acids long. Germline CDR1 DFQATT, CDR2 SNEGSKA (reference sequence). The DNA of the CDR3 is TGCAGTGTTCTCCCTCAACCCACTGAGCAGTTCTTC. It is translated as CSVLPQPTEQFF.

This clonotype was detected only a few times. V and J are TRBV6-1 and TRBJ1-3; 8 nucleotides align to TRBD1. Unmatched junction bases numbered 11, after V lost 6 bases and J lost 1 base. CDR3 length: 17 amino acids. CDR1 and CDR2 (germline): MNHNS, SASEGT. The CDR3 spells CASRPQGAVISGNTIYF. In DNA form, the CDR3 reads TGTGCCAGCAGGCCCCAGGGGGCAGTGATATCTGGAAACACCATATATTTT.

This clonotype has just a few counts. This chain connects TRBV3-1 to TRBJ2-3; no reliable D call. Germline V gene lookup returns CDR1 LGHDT and CDR2 YNNKEL (reference sequence). V was cut by 0 bases and J by 9 bases, with 7 bases left in between. CDR3 length: 12 residues. The CDR3 reads CASSQEEVTQYF. CDR3 bases: TGTGCCAGCAGCCAAGAAGAGGTCACGCAGTATTTT.

Only a few counts were recorded for this clonotype. The V call is TRBV4-1, the J call TRBJ2-7; D unresolved. Germline V gives CDR1 MGHRA, CDR2 YSYEKL. Trimming removed 0 bases at V and 7 bases at J, with 7 bases between. The CDR3 runs to 12 residues. The CDR3 here is CASSQEMREQYF. The CDR3 coding sequence is TGCGCCAGCAGCCAAGAAATGAGAGAGCAGTACTTC.

The rearrangement joins TRBV5-5 to TRBJ2-7, with 12 nucleotides matching TRBD2. J gave up 9 bases and V 4 bases, and 11 bases lay outside the gene matches. The germline V gene has CDR1 SGHKS and CDR2 YYEKEE (reference sequence). The CDR3 runs to 15 residues. CDR3 sequence reads: CASSPRLAGDRWQYF. The CDR3 DNA reads TGTGCCAGCAGCCCGAGACTAGCGGGAGACAGGTGGCAGTACTTC.

This clonotype has just a few counts. V usage is TRBV29-1 and J usage is TRBJ1-4; D is undetermined. The germline V gene has CDR1 SQVTM and CDR2 ANQGSEA. V dropped 7 bases and J dropped 3 bases, with 9 bases sitting between them. This CDR3 spans 12 amino acids. CDR3: CSGGVSNEKLFF. CDR3 nucleotides: TGCAGCGGGGGAGTTTCTAATGAAAAACTGTTTTTT.

The CDR3 DNA follows: TGCAGTGCTAGCCTAACGGGGGGGGCTGGCTACACCTTC. Translating gives CSASLTGGAGYTF. The chain couples TRBV20-1 to TRBJ1-2; tentative D call: TRBD1 (6 bases). The germline CDR1 and CDR2 sequences are DFQATT and SNEGSKA (reference sequence). The V end was cut by 3 bases, the J end by 7 bases, with 15 bases between. This CDR3 contains 13 residues.

The chain couples TRBV12-3 or TRBV12-4 to TRBJ1-2, with a possible D match to TRBD1 (5 bases). The V gene lost 3 bases and the J gene lost 5 bases, with 10 bases spanning the gap. The CDR3 length is 13 residues. CDR3 protein: CASSLGGEYGYTF. CDR3 DNA: TGTGCCAGCAGTTTGGGGGGAGAATATGGCTACACCTTC.

This clonotype came up a few times. The J gene is TRBJ2-7, the V gene TRBV12-3 or TRBV12-4; D remains ambiguous. The V end lost 4 bases, the J end lost 3 bases, and 25 bases lay between the germline ends. The CDR3 runs to 18 residues. The CDR3 DNA follows: TGTGCCAGCAGTTCGACGGACCACCCTTTCGCCTCGGGCTACGAGCAGTACTTC. It codes for CASSSTDHPFASGYEQYF.

In this sample, this clonotype turned up once. The chain uses TRBV6-1 and TRBJ2-2; 14 bases map to TRBD2. The length of the CDR3 is 18 residues. The J segment lost 5 bases and the V segment lost 8 bases, leaving 13 bases of the junction unmatched. Germline lookup yields CDR1 MNHNS and CDR2 SASEGT. The CDR3 reads CASRGTSGSVFKTGELFF. CDR3 nucleotide sequence: TGTGCCAGCCGCGGGACTAGCGGGAGTGTGTTTAAGACCGGGGAGCTGTTTTTT.